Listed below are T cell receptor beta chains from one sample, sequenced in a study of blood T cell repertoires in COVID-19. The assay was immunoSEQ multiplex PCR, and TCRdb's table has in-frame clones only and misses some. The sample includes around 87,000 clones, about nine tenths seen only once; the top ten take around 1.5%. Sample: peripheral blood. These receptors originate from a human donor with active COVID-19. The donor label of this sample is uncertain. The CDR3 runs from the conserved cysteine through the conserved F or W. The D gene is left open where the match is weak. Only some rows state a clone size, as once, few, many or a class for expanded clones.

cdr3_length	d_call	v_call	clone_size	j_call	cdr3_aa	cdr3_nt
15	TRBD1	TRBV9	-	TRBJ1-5	CASSVGQGSNQPQHF	TGTGCCAGCAGCGTAGGACAGGGGAGCAATCAGCCCCAGCATTTT
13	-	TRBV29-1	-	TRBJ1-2	CSVFGGGNYGYTF	TGCAGCGTTTTCGGGGGGGGGAACTATGGCTACACCTTC
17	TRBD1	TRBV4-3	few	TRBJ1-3	CASSQALLGQTGNTIYF	TGCGCCAGCAGCCAAGCACTCCTGGGACAGACTGGAAACACCATATATTTT
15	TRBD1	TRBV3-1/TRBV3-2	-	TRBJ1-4	CASSLDRGRVEKLFF	TGTGCCAGCAGCCTTGACAGGGGGCGCGTTGAAAAACTGTTTTTT
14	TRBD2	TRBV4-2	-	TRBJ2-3	CASSHQLASDTQYF	TGTGCCAGCAGCCACCAACTAGCGTCAGATACGCAGTATTTT
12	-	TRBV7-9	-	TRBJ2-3	CASSLSVDTQYF	TGTGCCAGCAGCTTATCAGTAGATACGCAGTATTTT
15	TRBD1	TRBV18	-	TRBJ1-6	CASSDLGQGSSPLHF	TGTGCCAGCTCGGACCTGGGACAGGGGAGTTCACCCCTCCACTTT
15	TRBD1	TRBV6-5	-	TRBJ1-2	CASAGQGLSNYGYTF	TGTGCCAGTGCGGGACAGGGGTTATCCAACTATGGCTACACCTTC
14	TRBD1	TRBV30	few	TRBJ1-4	CASGQGAGYEKLFF	TGTGCCTCCGGACAGGGGGCAGGATATGAAAAACTGTTTTTT
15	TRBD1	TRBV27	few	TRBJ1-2	CASSLSFAGQDGYTF	TGTGCCAGCAGTTTATCGTTTGCGGGACAGGATGGCTACACCTTC
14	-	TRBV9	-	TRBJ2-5	CASSVGGLGETQYF	TGTGCCAGCAGCGTAGGGGGGCTTGGCGAGACCCAGTACTTC
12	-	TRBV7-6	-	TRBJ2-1	CASRTGDNEQFF	TGTGCCAGCAGGACGGGGGACAATGAGCAGTTCTTC
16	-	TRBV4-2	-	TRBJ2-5	CASSLRLVGSGETQYF	TGTGCCAGCAGCCTCCGACTAGTGGGTTCTGGAGAGACCCAGTACTTC
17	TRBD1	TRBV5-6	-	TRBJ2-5	CASSSPDGTGRKETQYF	TGTGCCAGCAGCTCACCCGACGGGACAGGGAGAAAGGAGACCCAGTACTTC
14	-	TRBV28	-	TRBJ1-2	CASSLPDNFYGYTF	TGTGCCAGCAGTTTGCCGGACAACTTCTATGGCTACACCTTC
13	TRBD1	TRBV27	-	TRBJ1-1	CASGDGQGSEAFF	TGTGCCAGCGGCGACGGACAGGGGTCTGAAGCTTTCTTT
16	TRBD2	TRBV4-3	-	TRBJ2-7	CASSQDTSGLDYEQYF	TGCGCCAGCAGCCAAGACACTAGCGGGCTCGACTACGAGCAGTACTTC